This entry describes one T cell receptor beta chain. Antigen unknown. This specimen comes from a study of blood T cells in healthy people across ages. Findings and caveats of the study: Naive T cell percentage by flow cytometry tracked strongly with beta diversity. Aged donors had fewer naive CD4+ cells and lower diversity than long-lived donors.

Per the germline V gene, CDR1 is SGHRS and CDR2 is YFSETQ. The V gene end was trimmed by 1 base and the J gene end by 6 bases; junction bases not matched to a gene: 8. The CDR3 length is 16 residues. The second PCR ran about 6 to 11 cycles with a sample-barcoded 5' primer and J-beta primers. Each cDNA molecule, via a template-switch adaptor with 12 random nucleotides, was tagged. A single record per CDR3 protein comes from TCRdb applying MiXCR to the 5' RACE reads. The profile shows 650,000 to 800,000 distinct CDR3 sequences, about 51% of them singletons. This sequence originates from a woman aged 80 or older in good health. The specimen was blood. The rearrangement uses TRBV5-1 and TRBJ2-2; 8 bases agree with TRBD2. As DNA, the CDR3 is TGCGCCAGCAGCTTGTCCCGCGGGGGGCCACCCGGGGAGCTGTTTTTT. Translated: CASSLSRGGPPGELFF.